These T cell receptor beta chains were read from a single sample in a study of beta chain features in type 1 diabetes. The repertoire was sequenced with immunoSEQ multiplex PCR; TCRdb's copy has only in-frame clones and lacks some. The sample yields more than 300,000 clones, over 7% seen once. Material: central memory CD4+ T cells from blood. These receptors were collected from a man aged 30 to 39 with type 1 diabetes. The CDR3 runs from the conserved cysteine through the conserved F or W. The D gene is left open where the match is weak. Clone sizes are given selectively: once, few, many, or a class where the clone is expanded.

J: TRBJ2-5; length: 16; size: few; V: TRBV11-2; D: TRBD2; DNA: TGTGCCAGCAGCCCAGGGACTAGCTCTTTGGGCGAGACCCAGTACTTC; CDR3: CASSPGTSSLGETQYF
J: TRBJ1-2; length: 18; size: few; V: TRBV15; D: TRBD1; DNA: TGTGCCACCAGCTCTCGAGGAAGAGGACAGGGTGGGATCTATGGCTACACCTTC; CDR3: CATSSRGRGQGGIYGYTF
J: TRBJ2-7; length: 13; size: .; V: TRBV4-1; D: .; DNA: TGCGCCAGCAGCTTGGACGACTCCTACGAGCAGTACTTC; CDR3: CASSLDDSYEQYF
J: TRBJ2-7; length: 13; size: .; V: TRBV5-1; D: TRBD1; DNA: TGCGCCAGCAGCATAGGACAGGACTACGAGCAGTACTTC; CDR3: CASSIGQDYEQYF
J: TRBJ2-3; length: 13; size: few; V: TRBV7-9; D: .; DNA: TGTGCCAGCAGCCCCCCTAGCACAGATACGCAGTATTTT; CDR3: CASSPPSTDTQYF
J: TRBJ2-1; length: 11; size: .; V: TRBV30; D: .; DNA: TGTGCCTGGAGTGTCTACAATGAGCAGTTCTTC; CDR3: CAWSVYNEQFF
J: TRBJ1-1; length: 14; size: few; V: TRBV7-2; D: .; DNA: TGTGCCAGCAGCTTACTGAGCCTGAACACTGAAGCTTTCTTT; CDR3: CASSLLSLNTEAFF
J: TRBJ2-2; length: 17; size: .; V: TRBV5-6; D: TRBD2; DNA: TGTGCCAGCAGCCCCGGGGGACTAGCGGGAGGTACCGGGGAGCTGTTTTTT; CDR3: CASSPGGLAGGTGELFF
J: TRBJ2-3; length: 14; size: few; V: TRBV2; D: TRBD2; DNA: TGTGCCAGCAGTGAAGGACTAGCCACAGATACGCAGTATTTT; CDR3: CASSEGLATDTQYF
J: TRBJ1-5; length: 14; size: few; V: TRBV30; D: .; DNA: TGTGCCTGGAGTGTACAGGAACGCAATCAGCCCCAGCATTTT; CDR3: CAWSVQERNQPQHF
J: TRBJ1-4; length: 14; size: few; V: TRBV4-3; D: TRBD1; DNA: TGCGCCAGCAGCCCAGGACAGGGGATTGAAAAACTGTTTTTT; CDR3: CASSPGQGIEKLFF
J: TRBJ2-1; length: 13; size: .; V: TRBV7-2; D: .; DNA: TGTGCCAGCAGCTTAGGGGACCGCAATGAGCAGTTCTTC; CDR3: CASSLGDRNEQFF
J: TRBJ1-2; length: 12; size: .; V: TRBV7-2; D: .; DNA: TGTGCCAGCAGCTCTCAGGGTATCGGCTACACCTTC; CDR3: CASSSQGIGYTF
J: TRBJ1-2; length: 14; size: few; V: TRBV5-6; D: .; DNA: TGTGCCAGCAGCAACTATCCGGGTTCCTATGGCTACACCTTC; CDR3: CASSNYPGSYGYTF
J: TRBJ1-1; length: 13; size: .; V: TRBV5-1; D: .; DNA: TGCGCCAGCAGCTTGGAGTGGAACACTGAAGCTTTCTTT; CDR3: CASSLEWNTEAFF
J: TRBJ2-1; length: 15; size: .; V: TRBV7-9; D: TRBD1; DNA: TGTGCCAGCAGCTTAAGACAGGGGCATGGCGATGAGCAGTTCTTC; CDR3: CASSLRQGHGDEQFF
J: TRBJ2-3; length: 15; size: .; V: TRBV10-3; D: .; DNA: TGTGCCATCAGTGAGTCGCAGGGCCTCACAGATACGCAGTATTTT; CDR3: CAISESQGLTDTQYF
J: TRBJ2-5; length: 12; size: .; V: TRBV29-1; D: .; DNA: TGCAGCGCCGGAACCAGGGGAGAGACCCAGTACTTC; CDR3: CSAGTRGETQYF
J: TRBJ1-1; length: 13; size: .; V: TRBV18; D: .; DNA: TGTGCCAGCTCACCGGAAAGGGACACTGAAGCTTTCTTT; CDR3: CASSPERDTEAFF
J: TRBJ2-1; length: 15; size: few; V: TRBV6-5; D: .; DNA: TGTGCCAGCAGCGTAACAGGGTTGTCGTACAATGAGCAGTTCTTC; CDR3: CASSVTGLSYNEQFF
J: TRBJ1-6; length: 17; size: few; V: TRBV11-2; D: TRBD1; DNA: TGTGCCAGCAGCCCGGGGACAGGTACACTAAACGTGGGGTACCTCCACTTT; CDR3: CASSPGTGTLNVGYLHF
J: TRBJ1-1; length: 15; size: few; V: TRBV19; D: TRBD1; DNA: TGTGCCAGTAGTAGGCCAGGGGGCTTCGGTACTGAAGCTTTCTTT; CDR3: CASSRPGGFGTEAFF
J: TRBJ1-5; length: 15; size: few; V: TRBV21-1; D: .; DNA: TGTGCCAGCAGCAACGCCCCGGGGGGAGGTCAGCCCCAGCATTTT; CDR3: CASSNAPGGGQPQHF
J: TRBJ2-7; length: 14; size: .; V: TRBV5-6; D: .; DNA: TGTGCCAGCAGCTTGGATCCGAGTACGAGGGAGCAGTACTTC; CDR3: CASSLDPSTREQYF
J: TRBJ2-7; length: 14; size: few; V: TRBV30; D: .; DNA: TGTGCCTGGAGCGCTGGCCCCAGGGTCTACGAGCAGTACTTC; CDR3: CAWSAGPRVYEQYF
J: TRBJ2-5; length: 14; size: .; V: TRBV5-6; D: .; DNA: TGTGCCAGCAGCTTGGGCGCGGTGGAAGAGACCCAGTACTTC; CDR3: CASSLGAVEETQYF
J: TRBJ1-4; length: 15; size: .; V: TRBV5-1; D: TRBD1; DNA: TGCGCCAGCAGCTCGGGACAGGCGAATAATGAAAAACTGTTTTTT; CDR3: CASSSGQANNEKLFF
J: TRBJ1-5; length: 15; size: .; V: TRBV19; D: .; DNA: TGTGCCAGTACCCTAGGTGCAGGGCGGGATCAGCCCCAGCATTTT; CDR3: CASTLGAGRDQPQHF